This T cell receptor (beta chain) was documented in a study of shared clonotypes between healthy human individuals. Study-level results: Generally, naive subsets (rather than memory subsets) showed larger estimated richness. Rarefaction revealed incomplete sorted-subset sequencing despite large depth.

The CDR3 totals 14 residues. The germline CDR1 and CDR2 sequences are SEHNR and FQNEAQ (reference sequence). Trimming pared 0 bases from V and 0 bases from J, leaving 5 bases between. This clone occurred many times. Its antigen remains unknown. Other DNA sequences from this sample encode an identical CDR3 as well. The authors' processing: Because ImmunoSEQ provided only junction sequences with no quality scores, the filtering differed. Measured with immunoSEQ multiplex PCR; TCRdb has only the in-frame clones, and not every one. From that table come the V and J calls and clone size; the DNA was used to work out D and trimming. The data hold over 950,000 clones, with around 77% observed a single time.

The clonotype was recovered from a man younger than 35 in good health. Some clones in this sample may be carry-over from other donors' samples. The chain uses TRBV7-9 and TRBJ1-2; D is unclear. The specimen was memory CD4+ T cells from PBMCs. Specified subset: CD45RA-negative fraction. CDR3 nucleotides: TGTGCCAGCAGCTTAGCAGCCTCTAACTATGGCTACACCTTC. Protein sequence: CASSLAASNYGYTF.